Presented here are 4 T cell receptor beta chains from one specimen sequenced in a study of breast tumors, draining lymph nodes, adjacent tissues. Samples came from axillary lymph nodes draining the breast cancer. TCRdb redid the calling of the multiplex PCR reads with MiXCR, one entry per CDR3 protein. There are around 230,000 distinct CDR3 sequences in the sample; around 35% occur only once, and over 3.5% lies in the top ten. Sequencing used axillary lymph node tissue. The receptors here all came from a female donor with breast cancer. Some clones in this sample may be carry-over from other donors' samples.

Many counts were recorded for this clonotype. V and J are TRBV20-1 and TRBJ1-4; 7 nucleotides agree with TRBD1. The CDR3 loop spans 14 amino acids. The germline gives CDR1 DFQATT, CDR2 SNEGSKA (reference sequence). Losses at the gene ends were 4 bases for V and 6 bases for J; bases not matched to a gene: 8. The CDR3: CSATPGGEDEKLFF. DNA for the CDR3: TGCAGTGCTACCCCAGGGGGTGAGGATGAAAAACTGTTTTTT.

At least ten counts were recorded for this clonotype. The V and J genes are TRBV29-1 and TRBJ2-1; the D gene is possibly TRBD2 (5 bases). The CDR3 runs 16 residues. The V and J ends lost 7 bases and 0 bases respectively, with 19 bases between them. Germline V gives CDR1 SQVTM, CDR2 ANQGSEA. The CDR3 coding sequence is TGCAGCGCATGGACTTCTGGGGTCTTCTCCTACAATGAGCAGTTCTTC. Translating it yields CSAWTSGVFSYNEQFF.

This clonotype was counted only a few times. The chain employs TRBV28 and TRBJ2-3; D not certain. Germline V CDR1 and CDR2: MDHEN, SYDVKM. The CDR3 extends over 12 amino acids. With 5 bases removed from V and 6 bases from J, the gap between germline ends came to 9 bases. CDR3 sequence: CASSETGDTQYF. The DNA for the CDR3 is TGTGCCAGCAGTGAAACTGGGGATACGCAGTATTTT. Supplemented by reference TRBV28 and TRBJ2-3, the full variable domain reads DVKVTQSSRYLVKRTGEKVFLECVQDMDHENMFWYRQDPGLGLRLIYFSYDVKMKEKGDIPEGYSVSREKKERFSLILESASTNQTSMYLCASSETGDTQYFGPGTRLTVL.

This clonotype was picked up many times. The chain recombines TRBV24-1 with TRBJ2-1; D gene uncertain. This CDR3 spans 12 amino acids. Trimming removed 6 bases from V and 4 bases from J, with 6 bases in between. Looked up from germline, CDR1 is KGHDR and CDR2 is SFDVKD. The CDR3 coding sequence is TGTGCCACCAGTAAGAGGTACAATGAGCAGTTCTTC. Encoded protein: CATSKRYNEQFF.